This entry lists 9 T cell receptor beta chains sequenced from one sample in a study of T-cell reconstitution after alpha-beta-depleted transplantation in children. Construction of the TCRbeta library involved unique molecular identifiers. TCRdb reprocessed the PCR reads with MiXCR, giving one entry per CDR3 protein. The sample consists of around 700,000 distinct CDR3 sequences, about an eighth of them appearing once. Material: PBMCs, obtained before TCRalphabeta/CD19-depleted stem cell transplant. These TCRs come from a girl aged 2 to 10 with congenital amegakaryocytic thrombocytopenia, due to receive a stem cell transplant.

This clonotype has just a few counts. This chain uses TRBV29-1 with TRBJ2-7; D is ambiguous. Germline assignment: CDR1 SQVTM and CDR2 ANQGSEA. This CDR3 spans 12 amino acids. The ends were cut back, 2 bases at V and 3 bases at J, with 8 bases in the middle. In DNA, the CDR3 is TGCAGCGTTGAACAGGCTATCTACGAGCAGTACTTC. Protein sequence: CSVEQAIYEQYF.

V gene TRBV29-1 combines with J gene TRBJ2-3; 12 nucleotides agree with TRBD2. V dropped 6 bases and J dropped 5; count of bases not matched to a gene: 6. In germline, CDR1 is SQVTM, CDR2 ANQGSEA. The CDR3 loop spans 14 amino acids. CDR3 nucleotides: TGCAGCGTCGGACTAGCGGGACTCGGAGATACGCAGTATTTT. It encodes CSVGLAGLGDTQYF.

The J gene is TRBJ2-1, the V gene TRBV27; D remains unclear. V was clipped by 0 bases and J by 0 bases, with 9 bases between them. The CDR3 covers 16 residues. Germline values: CDR1 MNHEY, CDR2 SMNVEV (reference sequence). The CDR3 nucleotides read TGTGCCAGCAGTTTATCGCTGGGAAGCTCCTACAATGAGCAGTTCTTC. Protein sequence: CASSLSLGSSYNEQFF.

This clonotype was detected a few times. The rearrangement uses TRBV5-5 and TRBJ2-2, with 7 positions matching TRBD1. The length of the CDR3 is 14 residues. V dropped 4 bases and J dropped 4; count of bases not matched to a gene: 4. Germline CDR1 reads SGHKS; CDR2 reads YYEKEE (reference sequence). The CDR3 region has the DNA TGTGCCAGCAGCGGACAGGCTTCCACCGGGGAGCTGTTTTTT. Translation gives CASSGQASTGELFF.

The gene calls are TRBV18 and TRBJ2-3, with no clear D. The CDR3 is 14 residues long. Trimming took off 0 bases at V and 2 bases at J, with 6 bases between the two ends. From germline, CDR1 is KGHSH and CDR2 LQKENI. The DNA of the CDR3 is TGTGCCAGCTCACCACCGGGGAACACAGATACGCAGTATTTT. This sequence encodes CASSPPGNTDTQYF.

The chain is built from TRBV27 and TRBJ2-7; D is perhaps TRBD2 (5 bases). CDR1 and CDR2 from the germline V gene are MNHEY and SMNVEV (reference sequence). The CDR3 loop spans 15 amino acids. V was shortened by 6 bases and J by 2 bases, with 17 bases between the two germline ends. CDR3 loop: CASSSAWTSTYEQYF. CDR3 nucleotide sequence: TGTGCCAGCAGCTCAGCCTGGACTTCCACCTACGAGCAGTACTTC.

The sample holds many counts of this clonotype. The V call is TRBV9, the J call TRBJ1-5, with 7 bases lining up with TRBD1. J lost 0 bases, V lost 0 bases, and 3 bases had no gene match. The CDR3 sequence is 16 residues long. CDR1 SGDLS and CDR2 YYNGEE come from the germline V gene. The CDR3 nucleotides are TGTGCCAGCAGCGTAGGGGACAGTGCTAGCAATCAGCCCCAGCATTTT. It codes for CASSVGDSASNQPQHF. Using reference TRBV9 and TRBJ1-5 for the parts outside the CDR3, the full variable domain is DSGVTQTPKHLITATGQRVTLRCSPRSGDLSVYWYQQSLDQGLQFLIQYYNGEERAKGNILERFSAQQFPDLHSELNLSSLELGDSALYFCASSVGDSASNQPQHFGDGTRLSIL.

This clonotype was observed many times. J is TRBJ2-5 and V is TRBV6-5, with D perhaps matching TRBD2 (5 bases). This CDR3 is 14 amino acids long. Trimming took 3 bases from V and 5 from J, leaving 13 bases between them. Per germline, CDR1 MNHEY and CDR2 SVGAGI. CDR3 protein: CASSYAGIGETQYF. The DNA of the CDR3 is TGTGCCAGCAGTTATGCCGGGATCGGGGAGACCCAGTACTTC.

In this sample, this clonotype turned up many times. The J gene is TRBJ2-2, the V gene TRBV5-1; 8 bases agree with TRBD2. The V gene's germline CDR1 is SGHRS and CDR2 YFSETQ. V dropped 1 base and J dropped 0; count of bases not matched to a gene: 5. The CDR3 is 17 amino acids. The CDR3 DNA is TGCGCCAGCAGCTTGTCGGCTAGCGGGCCGAACACCGGGGAGCTGTTTTTT. Protein: CASSLSASGPNTGELFF.